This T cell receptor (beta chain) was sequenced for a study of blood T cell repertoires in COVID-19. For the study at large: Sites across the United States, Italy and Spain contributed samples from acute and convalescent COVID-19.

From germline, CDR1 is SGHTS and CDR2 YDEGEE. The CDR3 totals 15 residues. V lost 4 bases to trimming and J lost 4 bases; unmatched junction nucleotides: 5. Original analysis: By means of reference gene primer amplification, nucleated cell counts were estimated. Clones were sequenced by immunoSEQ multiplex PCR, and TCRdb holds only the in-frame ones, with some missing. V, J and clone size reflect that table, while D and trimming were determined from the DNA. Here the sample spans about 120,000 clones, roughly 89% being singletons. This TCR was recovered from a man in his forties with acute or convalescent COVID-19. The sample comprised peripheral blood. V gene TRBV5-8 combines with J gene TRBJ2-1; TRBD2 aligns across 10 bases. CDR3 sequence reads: CASSLAGVAYNEQFF. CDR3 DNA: TGTGCCAGCAGCCTAGCGGGAGTTGCTTACAATGAGCAGTTCTTC.